The 13 T cell receptor beta chains presented below share a single source sample, sequenced in a study of T cell changes during pregnancy in multiple sclerosis. Data came from immunoSEQ multiplex PCR; TCRdb stores just in-frame clones and leaves some out. Of about 36,000 clones listed, roughly 91% were seen once; the top ten hold around 0.47%. Material: CD4+ T cells from peripheral blood mononuclear cells, obtained in the second trimester of pregnancy. These receptors were collected from a female donor in good health, enrolled as a control in a pregnancy study.

In this sample, this clone turned up once. V gene TRBV6-5 combines with J gene TRBJ2-5; 11 nucleotides align to TRBD2. CDR1 and CDR2 from the germline V gene are MNHEY and SVGAGI. V lost 6 bases, J lost 9 bases, and 6 bases stayed unmatched. The CDR3 runs to 13 residues. CDR3 DNA: TGTGCCAGCAGACCTACGGGACTAGCGGCCCAGTACTTC. Its translation: CASRPTGLAAQYF.

The chain has TRBV6-5 and TRBJ1-2, with 8 bases matching TRBD1. The V gene end was trimmed by 4 bases and the J gene end by 3 bases; junction bases not matched to a gene: 10. Germline V lookup: CDR1 MNHEY, CDR2 SVGAGI. The CDR3 consists of 16 residues. CDR3 DNA: TGTGCCAGCAGTTCCGCCGGGACAGGAAAATACTATGGCTACACCTTC. It is translated as CASSSAGTGKYYGYTF.

This clone occurred a few times. The V and J genes are TRBV5-1 and TRBJ2-7, with 9 bases identical to TRBD2. This CDR3 region has 15 residues. The V and J ends lost 2 bases and 4 bases, in that order; junction bases with no gene match: 7. Germline V gene lookup returns CDR1 SGHRS and CDR2 YFSETQ. This chain's CDR3 is CASSLGAGGPYEQYF. DNA for the CDR3: TGCGCCAGCAGCTTAGGGGCGGGGGGGCCGTACGAGCAGTACTTC.

The rearrangement uses TRBV11-2 and TRBJ1-5; the D is unclear. The CDR3 is 16 amino acids. CDR1 is SGHAT and CDR2 is FQNNGV in the germline V gene. V lost 0 bases and J lost 1, with 10 bases in between. Here the CDR3 DNA reads TGTGCCAGCAGCTTAGATGGGCAGATCAGCAATCAGCCCCAGCATTTT. This sequence encodes CASSLDGQISNQPQHF.

The V and J genes are TRBV10-3 and TRBJ2-1, with D tentatively TRBD1 (6 bases). This CDR3 comprises 15 residues. Trimming shortened V by 8 bases and J by 0 bases, and 14 bases separated the two germline ends. CDR1 ENHRY and CDR2 SYGVKD come from the germline V gene. The CDR3 protein is CAIASTGSSYNEQFF. CDR3 nucleotides: TGTGCCATCGCCTCCACAGGGAGCTCCTACAATGAGCAGTTCTTC.

V and J are TRBV30 and TRBJ1-2, with D unclear. The ends were cut back, 5 bases at V and 5 bases at J, with 12 bases in the middle. The CDR3 is 12 amino acids. Germline lookup yields CDR1 GTSNPN and CDR2 SVGIG (reference sequence). CDR3 amino acids: CAWASRGYGYTF. CDR3 coding DNA: TGTGCCTGGGCCTCTCGGGGTTATGGCTACACCTTC. Full variable domain (outside the CDR3, taken from reference TRBV30 and TRBJ1-2): SQTIHQWPATLVQPVGSPLSLECTVEGTSNPNLYWYRQAAGRGLQLLFYSVGIGQISSEVPQNLSASRPQDRQFILSSKKLLLSDSGFYLCAWASRGYGYTFGSGTRLTVV.

For the CDR3, the DNA is TGTGCCAGCAGCCGGGGGGGCCTTTGGAATGAGCAGTTCTTC. Amino acid sequence: CASSRGGLWNEQFF. V gene TRBV7-9 combines with J gene TRBJ2-1; 8 nucleotides line up with TRBD2. CDR1 is SEHNR, CDR2 FQNEAQ, per germline (reference sequence). V lost 5 bases to trimming and J lost 7 bases; unmatched junction nucleotides: 7. CDR3 size: 14 residues.

V gene TRBV6-5 combines with J gene TRBJ1-1, with a tentative D call TRBD1 (6 bases). Trimming pared 5 bases from V and 0 bases from J, leaving 7 bases between. The CDR3 consists of 13 residues. Looked up from germline, CDR1 is MNHEY and CDR2 is SVGAGI. CDR3 sequence: CASSRGMNTEAFF. For the CDR3, the DNA is TGTGCCAGCAGTAGGGGGATGAACACTGAAGCTTTCTTT.

The CDR3 DNA is TGTGCCAGTAGACATAGACAGACAGATACGCAGTATTTT. It yields the protein CASRHRQTDTQYF. The chain employs TRBV19 and TRBJ2-3; a weak D match, TRBD1 (5 bases). Germline values: CDR1 LNHDA, CDR2 SQIVND (reference sequence). V dropped 6 bases and J dropped 3 bases, with 10 bases sitting between them. This CDR3 has 13 amino acids.

This clone has more than one count but fewer than ten. The rearrangement links TRBV5-1 to TRBJ2-2; 8 nucleotides agree with TRBD1. J lost 0 bases, V lost 4 bases, and 2 bases had no gene match. The CDR3 is made up of 15 amino acids. Germline CDR1 and CDR2: SGHRS and YFSETQ. CDR3 sequence: CASSRGQANTGELFF. Here the CDR3 DNA reads TGCGCCAGCAGCAGGGGACAGGCGAACACCGGGGAGCTGTTTTTT.

This clone was seen just once. The V and J genes are TRBV19 and TRBJ2-1, with 11 bases matching TRBD2. Per the germline V gene, CDR1 is LNHDA and CDR2 is SQIVND (reference sequence). V trimming: 4 bases; J trimming: 8 bases; junction bases outside the gene matches: 4. There are 14 residues in the CDR3. The CDR3 is CASSSSGRVYEQFF. The CDR3 nucleotides read TGTGCCAGTAGTAGTAGCGGGAGGGTCTATGAGCAGTTCTTC.

Written as DNA, the CDR3 is TGTGCCAGCTCACCACGACAAGGATTCTACGAGCAGTACTTC. It codes for CASSPRQGFYEQYF. The chain links TRBV18 to TRBJ2-7; D is unresolved. V was pared by 1 base and J by 3 bases, with 10 bases between. Germline V gives CDR1 KGHSH, CDR2 LQKENI. The CDR3 covers 14 residues.

This rearrangement joins TRBV2 to TRBJ2-5; the D gene is possibly TRBD1 (6 bases). CDR3 length: 11 amino acids. Trimming took off 11 bases at V and 5 bases at J, with 12 bases between the two ends. Germline V gives CDR1 SNHLY, CDR2 FYNNEI. CDR3 residues: CAGQRDETQYF. For the CDR3, the DNA is TGTGCCGGACAGAGGGATGAGACCCAGTACTTC.